What follows describes a single TCR beta chain. This record comes from a study of blood T cell repertoires in COVID-19. The ends lost 3 bases at V and 3 bases at J; junction bases unmatched: 4. This CDR3 spans 15 amino acids. Germline lookup yields CDR1 LGHNA and CDR2 YNFKEQ. Some clones are missing from TCRdb's copy, which holds only in-frame ones; the method was immunoSEQ multiplex PCR. The data hold roughly 360,000 clones, with roughly four fifths observed a single time. Sequencing was done on a sample of PBMCs or T cells enriched from blood (not recorded which). The TCR comes from a woman aged 45 to 65 who had recovered from COVID-19. The gene calls are TRBV4-2 and TRBJ2-7, with 11 bases aligning to TRBD2. CDR3 loop: CASSQGTSGNYEQYF. CDR3 DNA sequence: TGTGCCAGCAGCCAGGGGACTAGCGGCAACTACGAGCAGTACTTC.